The sequence of this TCR beta chain was determined in a study of blood T cells in healthy people across ages. A sample-barcoded 5' primer and a J-beta primer mix were used in a second PCR of about 7 to 11 cycles. Individual samples furnished no less than 2.5 million CDR3-containing paired-end reads apiece. TCRdb fed the 5' RACE reads into MiXCR, producing one record per CDR3 protein. Among 600,000 or so distinct CDR3 sequences listed, about 21% were seen once. Germline values: CDR1 SGHVS, CDR2 FQNEAQ. The germline V and J ends were trimmed by 5 bases and 4 bases, with 15 bases remaining between them. The CDR3 runs to 15 residues. Drawn from each donor were roughly 9.4 milliliters of peripheral blood. Total RNA, at least 5 micrograms per sample, came from PBMCs.

The specimen sequenced was blood. The V and J genes are TRBV7-8 and TRBJ1-3, with D possibly matching TRBD1 (5 bases). This TCR derives from a man in his 70s in good health. The CDR3 spells CASSPGGETGNTIYF. The CDR3 DNA is TGTGCCAGCAGCCCGGGGGGGGAAACCGGAAACACCATATATTTT.